The 17 T cell receptor beta chains presented below share a single source sample, sequenced in a study of shared clonotypes between healthy human individuals. Assay used: immunoSEQ multiplex PCR; TCRdb lists only in-frame clones, some missing. The sample holds about 340,000 clones, more than 60% seen once. The sequencing sample was made of memory CD4+ T cells sorted from blood. Stated subset: CD45RA-negative fraction. These receptors all come from a young man in good health.

The chain links TRBV9 to TRBJ1-2, with 8 bases identical to TRBD1. This CDR3 comprises 13 residues. V trimming: 5 bases; J trimming: 8 bases; junction bases outside the gene matches: 8. Germline CDR1 reads SGDLS; CDR2 reads YYNGEE. This chain's CDR3 is CASRQDRVGGYTF. CDR3 nucleotide sequence: TGTGCCAGCAGACAGGACAGGGTTGGAGGCTACACCTTC.

This clone was seen only a few times. The chain joins TRBV14 to TRBJ1-2; D call uncertain. The germline V gene encodes CDR1 SGHDN and CDR2 FVKESK. Trimming shortened V by 4 bases and J by 0 bases, and 9 bases separated the two germline ends. There are 14 residues in the CDR3. DNA of the CDR3: TGTGCCAGCAGCCTACCCGGGTCTAACTATGGCTACACCTTC. Protein product: CASSLPGSNYGYTF.

The V gene is TRBV7-9, the J gene TRBJ2-1, with D maybe TRBD2 (6 bases). The germline V and J ends were trimmed by 8 bases and 10 bases, with 15 bases remaining between them. The germline V gene encodes CDR1 SEHNR and CDR2 FQNEAQ (reference sequence). The CDR3 is 12 residues long. CDR3 residues: CASGQVAAEQFF. CDR3 DNA sequence: TGTGCCAGCGGGCAGGTAGCGGCGGAGCAGTTCTTC.

V usage is TRBV19 and J usage is TRBJ1-2; 7 nucleotides align to TRBD1. Germline V gene lookup returns CDR1 LNHDA and CDR2 SQIVND (reference sequence). The CDR3 spans 13 residues. This chain's CDR3 is CATRAGGRYGYTF. The CDR3 bases are TGTGCAACTAGAGCAGGGGGTCGTTATGGCTACACCTTC.

The J gene is TRBJ2-3, the V gene TRBV10-2; D is unclear. Trimming removed 6 bases at V and 1 base at J, with 8 bases between. Germline CDR1 reads WSHSY; CDR2 reads SAAADI. The CDR3 is made up of 13 amino acids. CDR3 protein: CASSSPGTDTQYF. Written as DNA, the CDR3 is TGCGCCAGCAGCTCTCCGGGCACAGATACGCAGTATTTT.

The chain combines TRBV25-1 with TRBJ1-5; maybe TRBD1 (6 bases). Looked up from germline, CDR1 is MGHDK and CDR2 is SYGVNS. The V end lost 2 bases, the J end lost 2 bases, and 13 bases lay between the germline ends. The CDR3 has 16 residues. The CDR3 sequence: CASSEGGHRGNQPQHF. For the CDR3, the DNA is TGTGCCAGCAGTGAAGGGGGACATAGGGGCAATCAGCCCCAGCATTTT.

The gene calls are TRBV19 and TRBJ2-3; TRBD2 agrees at 9 bases. CDR1 and CDR2 from the germline V gene are LNHDA and SQIVND (reference sequence). The J segment lost 6 bases and the V segment lost 4 bases, leaving 8 bases of the junction unmatched. This CDR3 is 15 amino acids long. CDR3 amino acids: CASSTPGAGGDTQYF. The CDR3 DNA follows: TGTGCCAGTAGTACCCCCGGCGCGGGAGGGGATACGCAGTATTTT. Together with reference TRBV19 and TRBJ2-3, the CDR3 gives the full variable domain: DGGITQSPKYLFRKEGQNVTLSCEQNLNHDAMYWYRQDPGQGLRLIYYSQIVNDFQKGDIAEGYSVSREKKESFPLTVTSAQKNPTAFYLCASSTPGAGGDTQYFGPGTRLTVL.

The rearrangement joins TRBV2 to TRBJ1-5; D not resolved. Deletions cut 8 bases from V and 6 bases from J, with 14 bases between. The CDR3 consists of 13 residues. Germline loops: CDR1 SNHLY, CDR2 FYNNEI. The CDR3 sequence is CASRGGSSQPQHF. The CDR3, as DNA: TGTGCCAGCCGAGGAGGTAGCTCTCAGCCCCAGCATTTT.

This chain links TRBV4-2 with TRBJ2-2; 7 bases map to TRBD2. V was pared by 1 base and J by 6 bases, with 8 bases of the junction left unmatched. Germline V gene lookup returns CDR1 LGHNA and CDR2 YNFKEQ. This CDR3 spans 16 amino acids. CDR3 sequence (DNA): TGTGCCAGCAGCCAAGTTGCCGGGAGGCGGGCCGGGGAGCTGTTTTTT. Its protein product is CASSQVAGRRAGELFF.

The chain employs TRBV9 and TRBJ1-2, with 8 bases aligning to TRBD1. The CDR3 totals 14 residues. V shed 6 bases, J shed 8 bases, and the junction held 12 bases outside the gene matches. CDR1 is SGDLS, CDR2 YYNGEE, per germline. CDR3 protein: CASTPGGSYRGYTF. The DNA for the CDR3 is TGTGCCAGCACTCCAGGGGGCTCATACCGGGGCTACACCTTC.

In this sample, this clone turned up a few times. The rearrangement joins TRBV7-9 to TRBJ1-5; D is unresolved. The CDR3 has 14 residues. Germline values: CDR1 SEHNR, CDR2 FQNEAQ (reference sequence). The V gene lost 3 bases and the J gene lost 2 bases, with 8 bases spanning the gap. The CDR3 coding sequence is TGTGCCAGCAGCTTGGCGGGTGGCAATCAGCCCCAGCATTTT. Its translation is CASSLAGGNQPQHF.

This clone has a handful of counts. The CDR3 loop is CASSPDRDGYTF. The DNA of the CDR3 is TGTGCCAGCTCACCGGACAGGGATGGCTACACCTTC. The V gene is TRBV18, the J gene TRBJ1-2; the match to TRBD1 covers 8 bases. The CDR3 has 12 amino acids. CDR1 is KGHSH and CDR2 is LQKENI in the germline V gene. The J segment lost 6 bases and the V segment lost 3 bases, leaving 0 bases of the junction unmatched.

This chain joins TRBV7-9 and TRBJ2-1, with TRBD2 matching 14 bases. The CDR3 sequence is 19 residues long. Per the germline V gene, CDR1 is SEHNR and CDR2 is FQNEAQ (reference sequence). J lost 4 bases, V lost 4 bases, and 12 bases had no gene match. In DNA, the CDR3 is TGTGCCAGCAGCTCTGCGGGACTAGCGGGAGTGGGCGGATACAATGAGCAGTTCTTC. This codes for CASSSAGLAGVGGYNEQFF.

This clone showed up just a few times. The chain is built from TRBV7-9 and TRBJ1-2; D is possibly TRBD1 (6 bases). The V gene's germline CDR1 is SEHNR and CDR2 FQNEAQ (reference sequence). Trimming removed 1 base from V and 5 bases from J, with 8 bases in between. This CDR3 contains 13 residues. The CDR3 DNA reads TGTGCCAGCAGCTTAGGGACAGCTTATGGCTACACCTTC. This gives the protein CASSLGTAYGYTF.

Comments on this clone: Within the sample, other DNA sequences also encode this same CDR3. This chain connects TRBV6-6 to TRBJ1-5; tentative D call: TRBD1 (6 bases). Germline CDR1 and CDR2: MNHNY and SVGAGI (reference sequence). V lost 2 bases and J lost 0, with 8 bases in between. CDR3 length: 15 amino acids. CDR3 DNA: TGTGCCAGCAGTTACATGGGGGCTAGCAATCAGCCCCAGCATTTT. It codes for CASSYMGASNQPQHF.

The chain has TRBV5-8 and TRBJ2-5; 7 bases fit TRBD2. There are 15 residues in the CDR3. With V trimmed by 4 bases and J by 5 bases, 11 bases remained unmatched. Germline CDR1 SGHTS, CDR2 YDEGEE. The CDR3 DNA reads as TGTGCCAGCAGCACCGGACTAGAAATCCTCGAGACCCAGTACTTC. Amino acids: CASSTGLEILETQYF.

This chain joins TRBV28 and TRBJ2-7; D is perhaps TRBD2 (5 bases). V was cut by 10 bases and J by 0 bases, with 16 bases left in between. CDR3 length equals 14 residues. CDR1 and CDR2 from the germline V gene are MDHEN and SYDVKM. The DNA for the CDR3 is TGTGCCACCCGGAGACTATTGAGCTCCTACGAGCAGTACTTC. Residues: CATRRLLSSYEQYF.